This T cell receptor (beta chain) was documented in a study of technical replicates of blood from a handful of donors. J lost 1 base, V lost 7 bases, and 5 bases had no gene match. Germline CDR1 and CDR2: ENHRY and SYGVKD. This CDR3 has 14 amino acids. Clones were sequenced by immunoSEQ multiplex PCR, and TCRdb holds only the in-frame ones, with some missing. The repertoire holds some 47,000 clones, with roughly 90% as singletons. The sample holds a few counts of this clone. The sample taken for sequencing was PBMCs. The origin of this receptor is a human donor in good health. Some clones in this sample may be carry-over from other donors' samples. This sequence joins TRBV10-3 and TRBJ1-1; TRBD1 matches at 8 bases. The CDR3 DNA sequence: TGTGCCATCACCTTGGGACAGGAGAACACTGAAGCTTTCTTT. It specifies CAITLGQENTEAFF.